The clone carrying this T cell receptor beta chain was counted only a few times. What it binds is unknown. The data derive from a study of CD8 T cells in ankylosing spondylitis. TCRdb ran MiXCR on the 5' RACE reads and lists one entry per CDR3 protein. Of approximately 440,000 distinct CDR3 sequences in the sample, roughly 18% were seen once. The CDR3 consists of 13 residues. Germline V gene lookup returns CDR1 SGHRS and CDR2 YFSETQ. V was clipped by 0 bases and J by 7 bases, with 9 bases between them. General study points: What appeared characteristic of ankylosing spondylitis blood was a TCR beta motif of fewer than ten highly homologous variants. In ankylosing spondylitis patients, matched synovial fluid reportedly showed significant enrichment of disease-linked clones. Earlier reports found some motif variants in synovial fluid and blood in reactive arthritis.

This clonotype was sampled from a male donor with ankylosing spondylitis. V and J are TRBV5-1 and TRBJ2-3; D is ambiguous. The sequencing input was blood, either unsorted or a sorted T cell fraction (not recorded which). For the CDR3, the DNA is TGCGCCAGCAGCTTGGAGAGCACCCATACGCAGTATTTT. It translates to CASSLESTHTQYF.